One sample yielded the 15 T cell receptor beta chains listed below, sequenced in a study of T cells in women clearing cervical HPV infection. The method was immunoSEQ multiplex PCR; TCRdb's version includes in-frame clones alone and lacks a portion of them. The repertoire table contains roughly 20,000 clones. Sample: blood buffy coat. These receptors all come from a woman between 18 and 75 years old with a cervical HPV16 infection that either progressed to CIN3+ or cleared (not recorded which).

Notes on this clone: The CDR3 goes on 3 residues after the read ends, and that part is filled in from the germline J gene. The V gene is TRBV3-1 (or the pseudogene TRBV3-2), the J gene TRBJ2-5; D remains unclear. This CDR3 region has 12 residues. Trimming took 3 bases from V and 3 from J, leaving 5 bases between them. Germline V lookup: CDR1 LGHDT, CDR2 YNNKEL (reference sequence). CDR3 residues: CASSHPKETQYF. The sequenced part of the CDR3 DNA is TGTGCCAGCAGCCACCCCAAAGAGACC.

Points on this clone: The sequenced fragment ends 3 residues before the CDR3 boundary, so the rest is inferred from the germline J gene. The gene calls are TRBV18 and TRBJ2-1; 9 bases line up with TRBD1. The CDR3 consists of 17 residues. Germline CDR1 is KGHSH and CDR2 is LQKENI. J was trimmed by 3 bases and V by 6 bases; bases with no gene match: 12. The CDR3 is CASSPVLGQGNYNEQFF. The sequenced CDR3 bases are TGTGCCAGCTCGCCGGTACTAGGACAGGGGAACTACAATGAG.

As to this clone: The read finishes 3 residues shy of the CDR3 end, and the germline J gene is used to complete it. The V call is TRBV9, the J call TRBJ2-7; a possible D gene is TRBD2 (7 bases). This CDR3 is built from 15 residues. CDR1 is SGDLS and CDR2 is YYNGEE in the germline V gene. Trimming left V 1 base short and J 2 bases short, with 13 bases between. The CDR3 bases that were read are TGTGCCAGCAGCGTAAAGGGGGGGACAACCTACGAG. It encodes CASSVKGGTTYE. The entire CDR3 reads CASSVKGGTTYEQYF.

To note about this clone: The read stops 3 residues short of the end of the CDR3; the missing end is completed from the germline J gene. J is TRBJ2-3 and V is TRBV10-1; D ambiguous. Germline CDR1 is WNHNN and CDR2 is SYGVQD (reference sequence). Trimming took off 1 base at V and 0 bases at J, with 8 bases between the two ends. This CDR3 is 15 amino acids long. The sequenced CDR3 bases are TGCGCCAGCAGTGAGTGGCAGGCTAGCACAGATACG. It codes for CASSEWQASTDT. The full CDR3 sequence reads CASSEWQASTDTQYF.

The CDR3: CASSQGQGFNSPLHF. Partial CDR3 DNA: TGTGCCAGCAGCCAGGGACAGGGGTTTAATTCACCC. V is TRBV5-4 and J is TRBJ1-6, with 10 nucleotides matching TRBD1. The read ends 3 residues shy of where the CDR3 ends; the end is completed using the germline J gene. The CDR3 runs 15 residues. V lost 4 bases and J lost 6; bases outside the gene matches: 4. CDR1 SGHNT and CDR2 YYREEE come from the germline V gene (reference sequence).

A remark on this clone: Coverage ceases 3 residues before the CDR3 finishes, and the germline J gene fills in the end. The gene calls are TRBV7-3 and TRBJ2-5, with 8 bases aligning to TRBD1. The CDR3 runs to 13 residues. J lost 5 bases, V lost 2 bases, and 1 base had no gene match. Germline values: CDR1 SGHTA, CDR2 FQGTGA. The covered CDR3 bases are TGTGCCAGCAGCTTAGACAGGGGTGAGACC. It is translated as CASSLDRGET. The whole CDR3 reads CASSLDRGETQYF.

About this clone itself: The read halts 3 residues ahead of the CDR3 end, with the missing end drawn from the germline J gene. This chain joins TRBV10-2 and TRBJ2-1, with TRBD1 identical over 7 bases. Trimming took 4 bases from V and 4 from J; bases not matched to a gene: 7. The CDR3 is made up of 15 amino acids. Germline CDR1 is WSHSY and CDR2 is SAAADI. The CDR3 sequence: CASSVGDSRYNEQFF. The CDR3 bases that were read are TGCGCCAGCAGTGTAGGGGACAGTCGATACAATGAG.

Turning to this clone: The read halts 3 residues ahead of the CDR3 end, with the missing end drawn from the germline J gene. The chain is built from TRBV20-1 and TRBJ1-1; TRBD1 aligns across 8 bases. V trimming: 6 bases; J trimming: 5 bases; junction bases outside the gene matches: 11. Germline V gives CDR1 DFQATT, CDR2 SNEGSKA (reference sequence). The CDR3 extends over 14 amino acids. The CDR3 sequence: CSAPRQGSDTEAFF. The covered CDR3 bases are TGCAGTGCACCAAGACAGGGGTCGGATACTGAA.

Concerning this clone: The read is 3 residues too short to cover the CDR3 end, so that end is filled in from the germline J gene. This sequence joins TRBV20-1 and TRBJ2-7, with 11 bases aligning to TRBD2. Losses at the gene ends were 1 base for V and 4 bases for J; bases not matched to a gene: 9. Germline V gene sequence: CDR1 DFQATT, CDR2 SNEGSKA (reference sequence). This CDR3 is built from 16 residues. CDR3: CSARGRLAGNLYEQYF. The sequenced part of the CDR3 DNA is TGCAGTGCTAGAGGGAGACTAGCGGGGAACCTATACGAG.

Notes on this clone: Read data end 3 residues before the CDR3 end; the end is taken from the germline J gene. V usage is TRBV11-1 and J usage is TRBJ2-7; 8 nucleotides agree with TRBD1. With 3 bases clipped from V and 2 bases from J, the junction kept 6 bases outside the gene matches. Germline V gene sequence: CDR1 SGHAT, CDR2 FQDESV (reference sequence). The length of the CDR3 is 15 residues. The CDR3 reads CASSFRRTGPYEQYF. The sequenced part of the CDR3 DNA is TGTGCCAGCAGCTTTCGTAGGACAGGGCCCTACGAG.

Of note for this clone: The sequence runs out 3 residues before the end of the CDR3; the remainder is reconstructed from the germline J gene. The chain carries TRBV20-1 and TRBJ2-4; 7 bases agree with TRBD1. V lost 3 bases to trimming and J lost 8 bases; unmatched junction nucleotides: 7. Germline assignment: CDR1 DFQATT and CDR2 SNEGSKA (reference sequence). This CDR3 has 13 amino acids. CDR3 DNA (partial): TGCAGTGCTAGTTCAGGGGGTCAGGACATT. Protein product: CSASSGGQDI. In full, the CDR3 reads CSASSGGQDIQYF.

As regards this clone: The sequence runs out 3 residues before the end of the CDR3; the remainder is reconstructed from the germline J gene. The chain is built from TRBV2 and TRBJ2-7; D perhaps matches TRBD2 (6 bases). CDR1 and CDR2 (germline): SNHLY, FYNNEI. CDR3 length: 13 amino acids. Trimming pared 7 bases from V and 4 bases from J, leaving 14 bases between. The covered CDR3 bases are TGTGCCAGCACGGAACCAGGGAGGTACGAG. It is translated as CASTEPGRYE. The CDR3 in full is CASTEPGRYEQYF. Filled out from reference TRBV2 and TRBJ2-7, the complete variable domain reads EPEVTQTPSHQVTQMGQEVILRCVPISNHLYFYWYRQILGQKVEFLVSFYNNEISEKSEIFDDQFSVERPDGSNFTLKIRSTKLEDSAMYFCASTEPGRYEQYFGPGTRLTVT.

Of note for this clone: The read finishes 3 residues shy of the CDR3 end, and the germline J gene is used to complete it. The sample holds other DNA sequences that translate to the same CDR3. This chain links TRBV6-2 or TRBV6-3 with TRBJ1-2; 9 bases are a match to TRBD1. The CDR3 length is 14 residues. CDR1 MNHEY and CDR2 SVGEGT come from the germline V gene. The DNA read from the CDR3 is TGTGCCAGCAGTTCTAACCCGGGGACAGGGCGC. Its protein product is CASSSNPGTGR. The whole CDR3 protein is CASSSNPGTGRYTF.

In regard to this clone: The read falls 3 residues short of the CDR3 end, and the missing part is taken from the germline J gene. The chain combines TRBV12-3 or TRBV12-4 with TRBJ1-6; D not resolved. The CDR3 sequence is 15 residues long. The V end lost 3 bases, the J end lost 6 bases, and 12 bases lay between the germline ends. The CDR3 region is CASSLRGMSNSPLHF. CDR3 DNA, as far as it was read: TGTGCCAGCAGTTTGCGGGGAATGTCTAATTCACCC.

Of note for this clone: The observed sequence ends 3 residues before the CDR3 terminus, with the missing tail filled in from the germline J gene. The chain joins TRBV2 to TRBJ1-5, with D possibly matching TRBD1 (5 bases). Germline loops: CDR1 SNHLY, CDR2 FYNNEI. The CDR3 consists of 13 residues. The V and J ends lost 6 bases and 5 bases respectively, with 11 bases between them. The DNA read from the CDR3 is TGTGCCAGCAGCCAAACAGGAGATCAGCCC. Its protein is CASSQTGDQP. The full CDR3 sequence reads CASSQTGDQPQHF.